This T cell receptor (beta chain) originates from a study of blood T cell repertoires in COVID-19. On the study more broadly: From the United States, Italy and Spain came samples of acute and convalescent COVID-19.

Original data processing: Amplification of reference gene primers provided the estimated nucleated cell counts. Sequencing used immunoSEQ multiplex PCR; TCRdb keeps in-frame clones, though not all of them. V, J and clone size were drawn from that table, and D and trimming were deduced from the DNA. The sample has approximately 670,000 clones, approximately 90% seen once. Per the germline V gene, CDR1 is SGHTA and CDR2 is FQGNSA. V was pared by 1 base and J by 2 bases, with 4 bases of the junction left unmatched. The CDR3 consists of 15 residues. The V call is TRBV7-2, the J call TRBJ1-2; 7 bases line up with TRBD1. The TCR was taken from a young woman with acute or convalescent COVID-19. The sequenced sample was peripheral blood. CDR3 DNA sequence: TGTGCCAGCAGCTTAGTTACAGGGGAGAACTATGGCTACACCTTC. As protein: CASSLVTGENYGYTF.